The 24 T cell receptor beta chains given below trace back to one sample, sequenced in a study of CD8 T cells in ankylosing spondylitis. Findings and caveats of the study: Roughly eight highly homologous variants made up a TCR beta motif that seemed to typify ankylosing spondylitis blood.

Their antigens are not known. One entry per CDR3 protein, called by TCRdb with MiXCR from the 5' RACE reads. The sample has 500,000 to 650,000 distinct CDR3 sequences, approximately 5.3% seen once; the top ten hold 3% to 4.5%. The sequencing input was blood, either unsorted or a sorted T cell fraction (not recorded which). The source of these receptors is a male donor with ankylosing spondylitis.

In DNA, the CDR3 is TGTGCCAGCAGTTACACGGGCCGGTTTCAAGAGACCCAGTACTTC. Its protein product is CASSYTGRFQETQYF. V gene TRBV6-2 or TRBV6-3 combines with J gene TRBJ2-5; no clear D gene. Looked up from germline, CDR1 is MNHEY and CDR2 is SVGEGT. Trimming pared 2 bases from V and 2 bases from J, leaving 12 bases between. CDR3 length: 15 amino acids.

The V call is TRBV20-1, the J call TRBJ2-1; D is unresolved. Germline V gene data show CDR1 as DFQATT and CDR2 as SNEGSKA (reference sequence). Trimming pared 0 bases from V and 8 bases from J, leaving 8 bases between. The CDR3 runs to 12 residues. The CDR3, as DNA: TGCAGTGCTAGAGATGGAAGCGATGAGCAGTTCTTC. It specifies CSARDGSDEQFF.

In this sample, this clonotype turned up a few times. The chain couples TRBV5-1 to TRBJ2-2; 9 bases are shared with TRBD1. Germline V gene data show CDR1 as SGHRS and CDR2 as YFSETQ. J gave up 7 bases and V 2 bases, and 6 bases lay outside the gene matches. The CDR3 is made up of 15 amino acids. CDR3 in amino acids: CASSFSGTGIGELFF. The CDR3 coding sequence is TGCGCCAGCAGCTTTTCCGGGACAGGGATCGGGGAGCTGTTTTTT.

This clonotype was counted many times. In DNA form, the CDR3 reads TGTGCCAGCAGCCCAAGAGGAAGCGGGAGTAAGTACGAGCAGTACTTC. The encoded protein is CASSPRGSGSKYEQYF. The chain combines TRBV9 with TRBJ2-7, with TRBD2 identical over 8 bases. The CDR3 contains 16 residues. The ends lost 4 bases at V and 4 bases at J; junction bases unmatched: 13. Germline CDR1 and CDR2: SGDLS and YYNGEE.

This clonotype appeared many times. J is TRBJ2-3 and V is TRBV20-1; the D is unclear. V was cut by 3 bases and J by 0 bases, with 4 bases left in between. Germline loops: CDR1 DFQATT, CDR2 SNEGSKA (reference sequence). The CDR3 is 12 amino acids. The CDR3 reads CSASRSTDTQYF. CDR3 in DNA: TGCAGTGCTAGTCGGAGCACAGATACGCAGTATTTT.

The sample holds many counts of this clonotype. The CDR3 is CASSQGQGTKNIQYF. Here the CDR3 DNA reads TGTGCCAGCAGCCAGGGACAGGGAACCAAAAACATTCAGTACTTC. The genes are TRBV7-2 and TRBJ2-4; the match to TRBD1 covers 9 bases. Germline CDR1 and CDR2: SGHTA and FQGNSA. The ends lost 5 bases at V and 2 bases at J; junction bases unmatched: 4. This CDR3 comprises 15 residues.

This clonotype was found many times. This sequence joins TRBV5-5 and TRBJ1-4; no firm D call. Trimming took off 4 bases at V and 5 bases at J, with 12 bases between the two ends. CDR1 is SGHKS and CDR2 is YYEKEE in the germline V gene (reference sequence). This CDR3 has 14 amino acids. CDR3 loop: CASSPRFQNEKLFF. DNA of the CDR3: TGTGCCAGCAGCCCACGGTTCCAGAATGAAAAACTGTTTTTT.

This clonotype has just a few counts. CDR3 in amino acids: CASSSERTVHLIGNTIYF. CDR3 DNA sequence: TGTGCCAGCAGCTCGGAGAGGACAGTTCATTTGATTGGAAACACCATATATTTT. The genes are TRBV5-6 and TRBJ1-3; tentative D call: TRBD1 (6 bases). The V end was cut by 3 bases, the J end by 3 bases, with 22 bases between. CDR1 and CDR2 from the germline V gene are SGHDT and YYEEEE. This CDR3 has 18 amino acids.

In this sample, this clonotype turned up many times. The V gene is TRBV5-1, the J gene TRBJ2-1; D gene unclear. Germline loops: CDR1 SGHRS, CDR2 YFSETQ. Deletions cut 3 bases from V and 3 bases from J, with 10 bases between. The CDR3 totals 14 residues. CDR3 in amino acids: CASSYADHYNEQFF. The CDR3 DNA reads TGCGCCAGCAGCTACGCGGACCACTACAATGAGCAGTTCTTC.

This clonotype was recorded a few times. The V gene is TRBV5-1, the J gene TRBJ2-5; 12 nucleotides align to TRBD1. The ends lost 3 bases at V and 5 bases at J; junction bases unmatched: 5. The CDR3 consists of 15 residues. CDR1 and CDR2 from the germline V gene are SGHRS and YFSETQ. This chain's CDR3 is CASSWGTGGDETQYF. In DNA form, the CDR3 reads TGCGCCAGCAGCTGGGGGACAGGGGGCGATGAGACCCAGTACTTC.

The chain recombines TRBV3-1 with TRBJ1-2; weak D call: TRBD1 (5 bases). Germline values: CDR1 LGHDT, CDR2 YNNKEL (reference sequence). The CDR3 contains 13 residues. V shed 6 bases and J shed 8 bases, with 16 bases lying between them. CDR3 DNA: TGTGCCAGCAGAGGGGTCCAAACCCAGGGCTACACCTTC. As protein: CASRGVQTQGYTF.

This clonotype was found many times. The rearrangement uses TRBV24-1 and TRBJ2-1; D uncertain. This CDR3 is 12 amino acids long. Trimming cost V 9 bases and J 5 bases, with 10 bases left between them. In germline, CDR1 is KGHDR, CDR2 SFDVKD. The CDR3: CATLDQNNEQFF. The CDR3 region has the DNA TGTGCCACCTTGGACCAGAACAATGAGCAGTTCTTC.

This clonotype showed up many times. V gene TRBV20-1 combines with J gene TRBJ1-1; D is ambiguous. Germline loops: CDR1 DFQATT, CDR2 SNEGSKA (reference sequence). The CDR3 consists of 13 residues. Between the trimmed V and J ends, which lost 6 bases and 1 base, there was a span of 12 bases. The CDR3 coding sequence is TGCAGTGCGTTAAGGAATAGGAACACTGAAGCTTTCTTT. Translated, it gives CSALRNRNTEAFF.

This clonotype was seen many times. This sequence joins TRBV7-8 and TRBJ2-3; the D gene could be TRBD1 or TRBD2 (5 bases each). Per germline, CDR1 SGHVS and CDR2 FQNEAQ. The V end lost 0 bases, the J end lost 5 bases, and 15 bases lay between the germline ends. The CDR3 extends over 16 amino acids. The CDR3 here is CASSLALPGRGDTQYF. CDR3 bases: TGTGCCAGCAGCTTAGCCCTCCCGGGAAGGGGAGATACGCAGTATTTT.

There are many counts of this clonotype. This rearrangement joins TRBV6-1 to TRBJ2-1; no clear D. Germline CDR1 MNHNS, CDR2 SASEGT. This CDR3 has 14 residues. Trimming pared 4 bases from V and 6 bases from J, leaving 13 bases between. DNA for the CDR3: TGTGCCAGCAGTGTTGCGTTGGTAGTCAATGAGCAGTTCTTC. Encoded protein: CASSVALVVNEQFF.

This clonotype came up many times. Written as DNA, the CDR3 is TGTGCCAGCAGCCAGGGTTGGGTCAACTCTTACTCCTACGAGCAGTACTTC. This codes for CASSQGWVNSYSYEQYF. V is TRBV3-1 and J is TRBJ2-7; D gene ambiguous. The CDR3 sequence is 17 residues long. Germline V gene sequence: CDR1 LGHDT, CDR2 YNNKEL (reference sequence). Trimming left V 3 bases short and J 0 bases short, with 18 bases between.

This clonotype was seen ten or more times. The chain employs TRBV6-2 or TRBV6-3 and TRBJ1-1; D remains ambiguous. The germline V gene encodes CDR1 MNHEY and CDR2 SVGEGT. The CDR3 length is 12 residues. Between the trimmed V and J ends, which lost 2 bases and 5 bases, there was a span of 6 bases. This CDR3 is CASSYGSTEAFF. The CDR3 nucleotides are TGTGCCAGCAGTTACGGTAGTACTGAAGCTTTCTTT.

Of note for this clonotype: A single base separates this from a much larger clone, so it may be a read error. The V call is TRBV9, the J call TRBJ2-1; TRBD2 agrees at 8 bases. The CDR3 has 14 residues. Germline V gene sequence: CDR1 SGDLS, CDR2 YYNGEE. The CDR3 DNA reads as TGTGCCAGCAGCGTGAGAGCGGGAGAGAATGAGCAGATCTTC. It yields the protein CASSVRAGENEQIF.

This clonotype was detected ten times or more. The chain couples TRBV4-1 to TRBJ1-1; D uncertain. Germline loops: CDR1 MGHRA, CDR2 YSYEKL. V was clipped by 6 bases and J by 1 base, with 15 bases between them. The CDR3 extends over 15 amino acids. The CDR3 protein is CASRQLGRWNTEAFF. The CDR3 nucleotides are TGCGCCAGCAGACAACTTGGACGGTGGAACACTGAAGCTTTCTTT.

This chain's CDR3 is CASSLRAGLQNIQYF. CDR3 DNA sequence: TGCGCCAGCAGCTTGCGGGCGGGACTTCAAAACATTCAGTACTTC. This chain joins TRBV5-1 and TRBJ2-4, with D perhaps matching TRBD2 (6 bases). The length of the CDR3 is 15 residues. V was cut by 1 base and J by 5 bases, with 13 bases left in between. In germline, CDR1 is SGHRS, CDR2 YFSETQ.

At least ten counts were recorded for this clonotype. CDR3 bases: TGCAGCGTATCAGGGATTTTCTACACTGAAGCTTTCTTT. Translating gives CSVSGIFYTEAFF. V and J are TRBV29-1 and TRBJ1-1; perhaps TRBD1 as D (5 bases). The V end was cut by 6 bases, the J end by 3 bases, with 14 bases between. CDR1 is SQVTM, CDR2 ANQGSEA, per germline. The CDR3 loop spans 13 amino acids.

There are many counts of this clonotype. This chain links TRBV6-1 with TRBJ2-3; the D is unclear. Germline V gene sequence: CDR1 MNHNS, CDR2 SASEGT. Trimming removed 2 bases from V and 0 bases from J, with 9 bases in between. The CDR3 loop spans 15 amino acids. The CDR3 protein is CASSESAPSTDTQYF. The CDR3 bases are TGTGCCAGCAGTGAATCCGCACCTAGCACAGATACGCAGTATTTT.

This clonotype has just a few counts. J is TRBJ2-3 and V is TRBV18; D tentatively reads TRBD1 or TRBD2 (5 bases each). The CDR3 is 13 residues long. From germline, CDR1 is KGHSH and CDR2 LQKENI. V was cut by 3 bases and J by 4 bases, with 8 bases left in between. CDR3: CASSPGTPDTQYF. The CDR3 DNA sequence: TGTGCCAGCTCACCCGGGACCCCAGATACGCAGTATTTT.

This clonotype came up many times. The CDR3 loop reads CASSLNPLAPGANVLTF. The CDR3 nucleotides read TGTGCCAGCAGCTTAAACCCCCTAGCTCCCGGGGCCAACGTCCTGACTTTC. The gene calls are TRBV7-3 and TRBJ2-6, with a possible D match to TRBD2 (5 bases). V shed 1 base and J shed 4 bases, with 14 bases lying between them. Germline CDR1 and CDR2: SGHTA and FQGTGA. The CDR3 is made up of 17 amino acids.